Here is one TCR beta chain with its context. Germline V lookup: CDR1 LNHDA, CDR2 SQIVND (reference sequence). The CDR3 is 14 residues long. The V end lost 1 base, the J end lost 4 bases, and 10 bases lay between the germline ends. This sample stems from a study of T cell responses to AZD1222 COVID-19 vaccine. Produced via immunoSEQ multiplex PCR; TCRdb's table is partial and in-frame only. The sample records 130,000 or so clones, 75% to 95% being singletons. The receptor's source is an adult in good health. The material sequenced was peripheral blood, taken on day 0 of AZD1222 vaccination. This chain uses TRBV19 with TRBJ1-2; D ambiguous. CDR3 bases: TGTGCCAGTAGTATAGCGAGGCCAGTCTATGGCTACACCTTC. The encoded protein is CASSIARPVYGYTF.